This record concerns one T cell receptor (beta chain) sequence. The entry originates in a study of blood T cell repertoires in COVID-19. Study-level information: Samples taken during acute and convalescent COVID-19 were collected in the United States, Italy and Spain.

Per the authors' pipeline: Using reference gene primer amplification, nucleated cell counts were estimated. Assay: immunoSEQ multiplex PCR; the TCRdb copy retains only in-frame clones and omits some. That table supplies the V and J calls and clone size; D and trimming were determined from the DNA. The data show around 300,000 clones, with around 90% seen just once and approximately 6.8% held by the top ten. Germline lookup yields CDR1 SGHRS and CDR2 YFSETQ. V shed 5 bases and J shed 5 bases, with 11 bases lying between them. The CDR3 covers 13 residues. Enrolment of Seattle patients took place during active infection, and they were followed longitudinally.

The sample taken for sequencing was peripheral blood. This clonotype originated in a woman aged 25 to 45 with COVID-19, enrolled during active disease. This chain joins TRBV5-1 and TRBJ2-1; D is perhaps TRBD2 (6 bases). The CDR3 loop is CASRFGLNNEQFF. The CDR3 DNA reads as TGCGCCAGCAGGTTCGGACTAAACAATGAGCAGTTCTTC.